One T cell receptor (beta chain) is described in this entry. The data are from a study of shared clonotypes between healthy human individuals. CDR1 SGHDT and CDR2 YYEEEE come from the germline V gene. The trim removed 1 base at V and 5 bases at J, leaving 7 bases unmatched. The CDR3 has 15 amino acids. TCRdb keeps only in-frame clones here, not all; method: immunoSEQ multiplex PCR. The repertoire has about 680,000 clones, under 95% of them found once; the top ten carry roughly 24%. CD45RO-negative, CCR7-selected cells formed the naive CD8 fraction, which excluded terminally differentiated effector memory CD45RA+ cells.

J is TRBJ2-3 and V is TRBV5-6; 7 bases match TRBD2. The receptor comes from a man under 40 in good health. Sequenced: naive CD8+ T cells sorted from blood. The chain's CDR3 is CASSLILAGVDTQYF. The DNA of the CDR3 is TGTGCCAGCAGCTTGATTTTGGCGGGAGTAGATACGCAGTATTTT. The variable domain in full, with the rest retrieved from reference TRBV5-6 and TRBJ2-3, is DAGVTQSPTHLIKTRGQQVTLRCSPKSGHDTVSWYQQALGQGPQFIFQYYEEEERQRGNFPDRFSGHQFPNYSSELNVNALLLGDSALYLCASSLILAGVDTQYFGPGTRLTVL.